This TCR beta chain was sequenced in a study of breast tumors, draining lymph nodes, adjacent tissues. Each CDR3 protein gets one entry after TCRdb re-called the multiplex PCR reads with MiXCR. This table holds 150,000 to 200,000 distinct CDR3 sequences, 30% to 40% found once. Points from the study as a whole: Findings are consistent with lymph node origin and intratumoral expansion of most tumor T cells.

On this clonotype: Its antigen remains unidentified.

The lymph nodes were axillary draining lymph nodes from breast cancer patients. The clonotype originates from a female donor with breast cancer. Some clones in this sample may be carry-over from other donors' samples. Material for sequencing was axillary lymph node tissue.

This CDR3 reads CSASLGSTEAFF. CDR3 DNA sequence: TGCAGTGCTAGTTTAGGATCTACTGAAGCTTTCTTT. J is TRBJ1-1 and V is TRBV20-1; no clear D gene. The CDR3 spans 12 residues. CDR1 and CDR2 from the germline V gene are DFQATT and SNEGSKA (reference sequence). Trimming removed 3 bases from V and 5 bases from J, with 10 bases in between.